The rows below give T cell receptor beta chains drawn from one sample of a study of T cells in Graves' hyperthyroidism and ophthalmopathy. TCRdb used MiXCR to reprocess the multiplex PCR reads, holding one entry per CDR3 protein. The sample includes around 530,000 distinct CDR3 sequences, roughly a sixth of them seen just once. The sample consisted of blood. The origin of the receptors is a woman aged 18-29 years with Graves' ophthalmopathy. Each CDR3 is given without its conserved first and last residue.

V,J,CDR3
TRBV19,TRBJ1-2,ASSIPRTGYYGYT
TRBV5-4,TRBJ2-1,ASSLLGQGAGEQF
TRBV6-1,TRBJ2-1,ASSYFAGGDSYNEQF
TRBV27,TRBJ1-3,ASSLASPGSFGNTIY
TRBV20-1,TRBJ2-5,SALSQETQY
TRBV6-1,TRBJ1-1,ASSRQGWAEAF
TRBV7-9,TRBJ2-5,ASSTSSGGPSEQETQY
TRBV5-4,TRBJ2-3,ASSFWDHSTDTQY
TRBV3-1,TRBJ2-5,ASSQGLGARGETQY
TRBV6-1,TRBJ1-2,ASSPDGNWGYT
TRBV2,TRBJ2-1,ASSDSGRAGDEQF
TRBV20-1,TRBJ2-2,SANAMGGVTGELF
TRBV5-1,TRBJ2-1,ASTQGAVGSYNEQF
TRBV6-2/TRBV6-3,TRBJ2-3,ASSGEPGLMDTQY
TRBV29-1,TRBJ1-2,SVERRTNYGYT
TRBV5-6,TRBJ1-2,ASSLVGAVSYGYT
TRBV27,TRBJ2-3,ASMGVGRDSTDTQY
TRBV18,TRBJ2-2,ASSPGDRENGELF
TRBV9,TRBJ1-4,ASSQGAGPAGREKLF
TRBV20-1,TRBJ2-2,SARDGAGVSVSGELF
TRBV27,TRBJ1-6,ASQSGTGGDSPLH